Each of the 12 T cell receptor beta chains below was sequenced from the same sample in a study of T-cell memory formation after mild COVID-19 (dated by TCRdb to the early 2020s). Library preparation used 5' RACE. Data came from an Illumina NovaSeq 6000. The public reads were reanalyzed by TCRdb: fastp trimming at Q25, MiXCR alignment, in-frame beta chains only. When rows share a CDR3 protein, they turn into one entry using the most common DNA and genes. The sample records more than 150,000 distinct CDR3 sequences, about a fifth of which are singletons. Together, the top ten hold roughly 4.3% of the sample. The sequenced material came from PBMCs or a T cell subset sorted from them (not recorded which). Receptor source: a man aged 18 to 29 who had mild COVID-19 (a few samples of this study predate the infection). The sample titles of this study are shuffled in the database, so cell type and time point are left out; the donor was told from shared clones.

The chain has TRBV4-3 and TRBJ1-4; possibly TRBD1 for D (6 bases). This CDR3 comprises 17 residues. Trimming cost V 3 bases and J 8 bases, with 22 bases left between them. Germline V lookup: CDR1 LGHNA, CDR2 YSLEER. The CDR3 DNA reads as TGCGCCAGCAGCCAGGGTAACAGACAGGCCGTTGGAGAAAAACTGTTTTTT. Protein product: CASSQGNRQAVGEKLFF.

This clonotype was seen many times. V gene TRBV12-3 or TRBV12-4 combines with J gene TRBJ2-7; D may correspond to TRBD1 or TRBD2 (5 bases each). The CDR3 covers 14 residues. The V end lost 3 bases, the J end lost 4 bases, and 13 bases lay between the germline ends. This chain's CDR3 is CASSLGQDLYEQYF. Here the CDR3 DNA reads TGTGCCAGCAGTTTGGGGCAGGACTTATACGAGCAGTACTTC.

This clonotype was counted ten times or more. The chain carries TRBV5-6 and TRBJ1-5; TRBD1 might be the D (5 bases). Trimming took off 4 bases at V and 3 bases at J, with 14 bases between the two ends. Germline loops: CDR1 SGHDT, CDR2 YYEEEE. The CDR3 is 15 amino acids. CDR3 sequence reads: CASSQRDGFNQPQHF. As DNA, the CDR3 is TGTGCCAGCAGCCAACGGGACGGGTTCAATCAGCCCCAGCATTTT. The complete variable domain, with remaining parts taken from reference TRBV5-6 and TRBJ1-5, reads DAGVTQSPTHLIKTRGQQVTLRCSPKSGHDTVSWYQQALGQGPQFIFQYYEEEERQRGNFPDRFSGHQFPNYSSELNVNALLLGDSALYLCASSQRDGFNQPQHFGDGTRLSIL.

In its sample, this clonotype was seen a few times. The chain has TRBV10-3 and TRBJ2-7, with D perhaps TRBD1 (5 bases). Germline V CDR1 and CDR2: ENHRY, SYGVKD. Trimming left V 2 bases short and J 6 bases short, with 14 bases between. This CDR3 has 14 residues. CDR3 in DNA: TGTGCCATCAGTGAGGTCGACCAGCAGGGCGAGCAGTACGTC. It codes for CAISEVDQQGEQYV.

This clonotype was seen a handful of times. This chain's CDR3 is CASSREGAGGNIQYF. Here the CDR3 DNA reads TGTGCCAGCAGTCGGGAGGGGGCAGGGGGCAACATTCAGTACTTC. The V call is TRBV6-6, the J call TRBJ2-4, with D possibly called TRBD1 or TRBD2 (8 bases each). This CDR3 has 15 residues. Germline CDR1 is MNHNY and CDR2 is SVGAGI (reference sequence). Trimming shortened V by 5 bases and J by 7 bases, and 18 bases separated the two germline ends.

V usage is TRBV6-5 and J usage is TRBJ1-5; D is possibly TRBD1 (6 bases). In germline, CDR1 is MNHEY, CDR2 SVGAGI. The V gene lost 5 bases and the J gene lost 5 bases, with 13 bases spanning the gap. The CDR3 runs to 14 residues. CDR3 protein: CASSKQGRDQPQHF. For the CDR3, the DNA is TGTGCCAGCAGTAAACAGGGAAGGGATCAGCCCCAGCATTTT.

There are a few counts of this clonotype. V usage is TRBV28 and J usage is TRBJ2-7; perhaps TRBD2 as D (6 bases). The CDR3 length is 14 residues. The germline V and J ends were trimmed by 4 bases and 5 bases, with 15 bases remaining between them. Germline assignment: CDR1 MDHEN and CDR2 SYDVKM. CDR3 protein: CASSSPGGTDEQYV. DNA for the CDR3: TGTGCCAGCAGTTCCCCGGGCGGGACGGACGAGCAGTACGTC.

The table lists this clonotype with many counts. The CDR3 region is CASSPGETQYF. Written as DNA, the CDR3 is TGTGCCAGCAGCCCTGGGGAGACCCAGTACTTC. V gene TRBV7-6 combines with J gene TRBJ2-5; D gene uncertain. The CDR3 covers 11 residues. CDR1 and CDR2 (germline): SGHVS, FNYEAQ. Trimming left V 5 bases short and J 5 bases short, with 6 bases between.

CDR3 loop: CASSLVGNTGELFF. In nucleotides, the CDR3 is TGCGCCAGCAGCTTGGTCGGAAACACCGGGGAGCTGTTTTTT. The chain recombines TRBV5-1 with TRBJ2-2, with no clear D. Trimming took 0 bases from V and 2 from J, leaving 5 bases between them. Germline values: CDR1 SGHRS, CDR2 YFSETQ. This CDR3 is 14 amino acids long.

This clonotype was detected a few times. The V gene is TRBV12-3 or TRBV12-4, the J gene TRBJ2-2; tentative D call: TRBD2 (6 bases). CDR3 length equals 15 residues. Trimming removed 1 base from V and 3 bases from J, with 9 bases in between. The CDR3 sequence is CASSLGGTYTGELFF. The CDR3 DNA reads TGTGCCAGCAGTTTAGGCGGGACTTACACCGGGGAGCTGTTTTTT.

This chain joins TRBV20-1 and TRBJ1-1; a weak D match, TRBD1 (5 bases). This CDR3 has 13 amino acids. Looked up from germline, CDR1 is DFQATT and CDR2 is SNEGSKA (reference sequence). The V and J ends lost 6 bases and 1 base respectively, with 12 bases between them. CDR3 loop: CSAKGTPNTEAFF. The CDR3 DNA reads TGCAGTGCCAAGGGGACGCCGAACACTGAAGCTTTCTTT.

This clonotype occurred a few times. The chain couples TRBV4-3 to TRBJ1-2; 9 positions match TRBD1. This CDR3 has 14 amino acids. CDR1 and CDR2 from the germline V gene are LGHNA and YSLEER. Trimming removed 4 bases from V and 11 bases from J; junction bases left unmatched: 11. The CDR3 loop is CASSPLDRGRGYTF. Written as DNA, the CDR3 is TGCGCCAGCAGCCCCCTGGACAGGGGAAGAGGTTACACCTTC.